The 15 T cell receptor beta chains in this list originate from one sample, sequenced in a study of blood T cell repertoires in COVID-19 (TCRdb year 2020). Library preparation employed the immunoSEQ multiplex PCR assay. TCRdb retrieved this table from immuneACCESS and kept in-frame rearrangements only. Not all clones are present; in checked studies, unresolved V genes account for under half, and no reason is known for the remainder. Recorded for this sample are 200,000 to 300,000 clones; about four fifths of them occurred a single time. The ten largest account for about 9% of the sample. The sample consisted of peripheral blood. These receptors came from an elderly man with acute or convalescent COVID-19.

This chain connects TRBV30 to TRBJ1-3; TRBD1 might be the D (6 bases). CDR3 length: 14 residues. Between the trimmed V and J ends, which lost 2 bases and 3 bases, there was a span of 11 bases. Per germline, CDR1 GTSNPN and CDR2 SVGIG (reference sequence). CDR3 nucleotide sequence: TGTGCCTGGAGTAAGGGACACAGTGGAAACACCATATATTTT. This translates into CAWSKGHSGNTIYF.

The V call is TRBV24-1, the J call TRBJ1-3; 7 bases are a match to TRBD1. Germline CDR1 KGHDR, CDR2 SFDVKD. This CDR3 is built from 14 residues. V dropped 4 bases and J dropped 4; count of bases not matched to a gene: 3. CDR3: CATSDPGQGNTIYF. The CDR3 DNA reads as TGTGCCACCAGTGACCCGGGACAGGGAAACACCATATATTTT.

The J gene is TRBJ1-4, the V gene TRBV6-6, with a tentative D call TRBD1 (5 bases). V shed 4 bases and J shed 8 bases, with 20 bases lying between them. The length of the CDR3 is 16 residues. Germline V gives CDR1 MNHNY, CDR2 SVGAGI (reference sequence). The CDR3 region has the DNA TGTGCCAGCAGTTCCTATGGTGGGGCCCTTATCGAAAAACTGTTTTTT. Translation gives CASSSYGGALIEKLFF.

V and J are TRBV7-2 and TRBJ1-5; the match to TRBD1 covers 8 bases. The V segment lost 4 bases and the J segment 0 bases; nucleotides outside the gene matches: 8. The CDR3 consists of 17 residues. CDR1 and CDR2 (germline): SGHTA, FQGNSA. The CDR3 spells CASSSSGTGHSNQPQHF. In DNA, the CDR3 is TGTGCCAGCAGCTCATCAGGGACAGGTCATAGCAATCAGCCCCAGCATTTT.

V and J are TRBV3-1 (or the pseudogene TRBV3-2) and TRBJ2-1; 14 bases line up with TRBD2. Germline trimming cut 4 bases from V and 13 bases from J; bases unmatched to any gene: 9. The CDR3 runs to 15 residues. Germline V CDR1 and CDR2: LGHDT, YNNKEL (reference sequence). This CDR3 is CASSPTSGRAESQFF. The CDR3 DNA is TGTGCCAGCAGCCCGACTAGCGGGAGGGCCGAGAGTCAGTTCTTC.

V is TRBV6-1 and J is TRBJ1-6; no clear D. The CDR3 has 17 residues. Looked up from germline, CDR1 is MNHNS and CDR2 is SASEGT. The germline V and J ends were trimmed by 4 bases and 0 bases, with 13 bases remaining between them. CDR3: CASSGGLQNSYNSPLHF. The DNA for the CDR3 is TGTGCCAGCAGTGGTGGCCTCCAGAACTCCTATAATTCACCCCTCCACTTT.

V usage is TRBV18 and J usage is TRBJ1-1, with 9 bases lining up with TRBD1. This CDR3 spans 16 amino acids. V lost 3 bases and J lost 0; bases outside the gene matches: 5. In germline, CDR1 is KGHSH, CDR2 LQKENI. The CDR3 nucleotides are TGTGCCAGCTCACCCGTAGGACAGGGGATGAACACTGAAGCTTTCTTT. Amino acids: CASSPVGQGMNTEAFF.

The V call is TRBV5-1, the J call TRBJ2-7; D might be TRBD1 (6 bases). Between the trimmed V and J ends, which lost 4 bases and 3 bases, there was a span of 17 bases. Germline V CDR1 and CDR2: SGHRS, YFSETQ. The CDR3 has 15 amino acids. The CDR3 loop is CASSPTLDSFYEQYF. In DNA, the CDR3 is TGCGCCAGCAGCCCTACCTTGGACAGTTTCTACGAGCAGTACTTC.

The rearrangement links TRBV19 to TRBJ1-4, with D tentatively TRBD1 (5 bases). Per the germline V gene, CDR1 is LNHDA and CDR2 is SQIVND (reference sequence). This CDR3 is 16 amino acids long. The ends were cut back, 8 bases at V and 7 bases at J, with 23 bases in the middle. This chain's CDR3 is CASRLNRVQGGEKLFF. The DNA for the CDR3 is TGTGCCAGTCGCCTAAATCGAGTCCAGGGCGGTGAAAAACTGTTTTTT.

The chain joins TRBV12-3 or TRBV12-4 to TRBJ1-2; D is unresolved. The CDR3 sequence is 11 residues long. V was pared by 3 bases and J by 8 bases, with 7 bases between. CDR3 sequence (DNA): TGTGCCAGCAGTTTCCGGGGAGGCTACACCTTC. Its protein is CASSFRGGYTF.

The J gene is TRBJ1-2, the V gene TRBV9; TRBD1 might be the D (5 bases). The CDR3 is 13 amino acids. The V end lost 4 bases, the J end lost 4 bases, and 11 bases lay between the germline ends. The germline gives CDR1 SGDLS, CDR2 YYNGEE. CDR3 protein: CASSPRGIYGYTF. CDR3 coding DNA: TGTGCCAGCAGCCCAAGGGGAATCTATGGCTACACCTTC.

J is TRBJ2-1 and V is TRBV27; the match to TRBD2 covers 11 bases. Losses at the gene ends were 6 bases for V and 6 bases for J; bases not matched to a gene: 7. Germline assignment: CDR1 MNHEY and CDR2 SMNVEV (reference sequence). The CDR3 extends over 15 amino acids. CDR3 protein: CASSKPSGRSNEQFF. The CDR3, as DNA: TGTGCCAGCAGCAAACCTAGCGGGAGGTCCAATGAGCAGTTCTTC.

The chain uses TRBV7-8 and TRBJ2-1, with 8 bases fitting TRBD2. CDR1 is SGHVS and CDR2 is FQNEAQ in the germline V gene. The CDR3 spans 15 residues. J was trimmed by 9 bases and V by 5 bases; bases with no gene match: 12. DNA for the CDR3: TGTGCCAGCAGCCCAACGAGGGGACTAGTCCCTGAGCAGTTCTTC. It codes for CASSPTRGLVPEQFF.

This chain joins TRBV30 and TRBJ2-7; 8 bases are a match to TRBD1. Germline CDR1 is GTSNPN and CDR2 is SVGIG (reference sequence). This CDR3 contains 13 residues. With 4 bases clipped from V and 6 bases from J, the junction kept 8 bases outside the gene matches. The CDR3 DNA reads TGTGCCTGGACCCGGACAGGGTCAAGCGAGCAGTACTTC. Residues: CAWTRTGSSEQYF.

V usage is TRBV5-1 and J usage is TRBJ1-6; D gene uncertain. The CDR3 runs to 15 residues. Between the trimmed V and J ends, which lost 5 bases and 0 bases, there was a span of 9 bases. Germline CDR1 reads SGHRS; CDR2 reads YFSETQ. The CDR3 sequence is CASRAGSSYNSPLHF. The CDR3 bases are TGCGCCAGCAGGGCAGGTAGCTCCTATAATTCACCCCTCCACTTT.